This T cell receptor beta chain stems from a study of tumor-infiltrating lymphocytes in primary liver carcinoma. Study-wide context: Patients underwent resection of primary liver carcinoma. These patients were men and women whose ages were 30 to 69 years. The study reported T1-T3 N0M0 tumors spanning 4.2 to 10 cm.

Germline DNA was also extracted, while the blood RNA originated from unsorted whole blood. What was collected before surgery was roughly 4 milliliters of peripheral blood. TCR beta cDNA was made from 500 ng total RNA with a constant-region primer. Three rounds of nested multiplex PCR with slightly modified ARM-PCR produced TCR beta libraries. Running ten to eleven cycles apiece, the first two PCR rounds relied on TRBV1-TRBV30 forward primers together with a C-beta reverse primer. MiXCR, applied by TCRdb to the multiplex PCR reads, yields one record per CDR3 protein. The table lists some 200,000 distinct CDR3 sequences, about 61% of them singletons, with 6% to 8.5% in the top ten. Germline loops: CDR1 MGHRA, CDR2 YSYEKL. After removal of 0 bases from V and 3 bases from J, the junction contained 4 bases not matched to a gene. The CDR3 loop spans 16 amino acids. This clonotype was observed at least ten times.

The material sequenced was peripheral blood. This TCR derives from a woman aged 55-69 years with primary liver carcinoma and hepatitis B virus infection. The V and J genes are TRBV4-1 and TRBJ2-1, with TRBD2 matching 8 bases. CDR3 coding DNA: TGCGCCAGCAGCCAAGAATCCAGCGGGGGCTACAATGAGCAGTTCTTC. It is translated as CASSQESSGGYNEQFF.